This T cell receptor beta chain was captured by sequencing in a study of blood T cell repertoires in COVID-19. For the study at large: Sites across the United States, Italy and Spain contributed samples from acute and convalescent COVID-19. PBMCs, B-cell-depleted T cells, or T cells provided the cDNA or gDNA that made up the material.

Authors' data handling: Amplifying reference gene primers gave estimates of nucleated cell counts. The data were produced by immunoSEQ multiplex PCR, yet TCRdb's version contains in-frame clones alone and is incomplete. From that table come the V and J calls and clone size; the DNA was used to work out D and trimming. The table has some 190,000 clones, about 75% seen once. The receptor's source is a woman between 50 and 59 years old with active or convalescent COVID-19. Specimen: peripheral blood.

CDR3 nucleotide sequence: TGCAGCGCCAAAGGGCTACAGGGGGCTCTAGAGACCCAGTACTTC. Protein product: CSAKGLQGALETQYF. V and J are TRBV29-1 and TRBJ2-5; TRBD1 agrees at 9 bases. Looked up from germline, CDR1 is SQVTM and CDR2 is ANQGSEA. Trimming cost V 7 bases and J 4 bases; bases outside gene matches: 13. The CDR3 totals 15 residues.